The clone carrying this T cell receptor beta chain was picked up a small number of times. Its antigen remains unidentified. This sample was included in a study of CD4+ T cells in melanoma. Trimming pared 0 bases from V and 4 bases from J, leaving 9 bases between. The CDR3 has 14 amino acids. Germline CDR1 WNHNN, CDR2 SYGVQD (reference sequence). The study, taken as a whole, reports: A reported correlation linked neoantigen-specific CD4+ T cells to CD8+, macrophage and B cell function. Diverse differentiation states were reported for melanoma neoantigen-specific CD4+ T cells.

Assay: immunoSEQ multiplex PCR; the TCRdb copy retains only in-frame clones and omits some. The sample shows 4,000 to 5,000 clones, approximately 61% of them seen only once. This receptor was obtained from a human donor with melanoma. The sequenced sample consisted of cells from a culture (not recorded whether cultured in vitro). The gene calls are TRBV10-1 and TRBJ1-1, with D uncertain. The DNA of the CDR3 is TGCGCCAGCAGTGAGTCGGTAGGGAGCACTGAAGCTTTCTTT. Translation: CASSESVGSTEAFF.